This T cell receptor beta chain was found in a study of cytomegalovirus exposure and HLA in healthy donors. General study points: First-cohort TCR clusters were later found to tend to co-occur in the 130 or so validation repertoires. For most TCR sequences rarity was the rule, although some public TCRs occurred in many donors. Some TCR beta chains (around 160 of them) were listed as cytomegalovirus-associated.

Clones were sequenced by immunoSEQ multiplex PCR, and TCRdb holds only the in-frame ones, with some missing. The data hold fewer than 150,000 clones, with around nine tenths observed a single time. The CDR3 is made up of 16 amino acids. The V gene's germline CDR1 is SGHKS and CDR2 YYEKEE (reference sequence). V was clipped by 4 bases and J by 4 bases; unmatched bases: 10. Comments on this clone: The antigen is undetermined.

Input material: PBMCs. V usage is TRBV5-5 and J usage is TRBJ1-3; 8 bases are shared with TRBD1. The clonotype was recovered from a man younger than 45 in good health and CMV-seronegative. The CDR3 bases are TGTGCCAGCAGCCAACTAACAGGGGGGGTCGGAAACACCATATATTTT. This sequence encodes CASSQLTGGVGNTIYF.